The 26 T cell receptor beta chains below were found in one sample sequenced in a study of shared clonotypes between healthy human individuals. TCRdb keeps only in-frame clones here, not all; method: immunoSEQ multiplex PCR. The table lists about 2 million clones, roughly 95% of them singletons, with roughly 1.1% in the top ten. Terminally differentiated effector memory CD45RA+ cells were excluded from the naive CD8 cells, which were CD45RO-negative and positively selected for CCR7. Sequenced sample: naive CD8+ T cells sorted from blood. These receptors were taken from a man aged 18 to 30 in good health.

This chain connects TRBV6-5 to TRBJ2-2; D is perhaps TRBD1 (5 bases). The V gene lost 6 bases and the J gene lost 3 bases, with 11 bases spanning the gap. There are 14 residues in the CDR3. Per the germline V gene, CDR1 is MNHEY and CDR2 is SVGAGI. The CDR3 DNA is TGTGCCAGCAGGATCGACAGAGACACCGGGGAGCTGTTTTTT. Translation: CASRIDRDTGELFF.

The chain has TRBV12-2 and TRBJ2-7; TRBD2 was called by the table and not checked on the DNA. TRBV12-2 is a pseudogene locus. CDR3 size: 15 residues. DNA for the CDR3: TGTGCAAGTCGCTTACGCACTAGCGGCCACTACGAGCAGTACTTC. Translated: CASRLRTSGHYEQYF.

The chain has TRBV5-1 and TRBJ2-7; 9 bases align to TRBD1. CDR1 SGHRS and CDR2 YFSETQ come from the germline V gene. The CDR3 totals 14 residues. The V segment lost 2 bases and the J segment 5 bases; nucleotides outside the gene matches: 5. CDR3 coding DNA: TGCGCCAGCAGCTTAGGACAGGGGAGGAACGAGCAGTACTTC. It codes for CASSLGQGRNEQYF.

V and J are TRBV4-1 and TRBJ2-7; 7 nucleotides align to TRBD2. Trimming cost V 1 base and J 0 bases; bases outside gene matches: 3. This CDR3 contains 15 residues. Germline-derived CDR1 and CDR2 are MGHRA and YSYEKL. The chain's CDR3 is CASSQVGLTSYEQYF. CDR3 sequence (DNA): TGCGCCAGCAGCCAAGTGGGACTAACCTCCTACGAGCAGTACTTC.

The chain combines TRBV29-1 with TRBJ2-3; 9 nucleotides line up with TRBD1. The CDR3 has 13 amino acids. J lost 1 base, V lost 6 bases, and 2 bases had no gene match. In germline, CDR1 is SQVTM, CDR2 ANQGSEA. CDR3 sequence: CSVGTGRTDTQYF. The CDR3 DNA is TGCAGCGTCGGGACAGGGCGCACAGATACGCAGTATTTT.

The count of this clone is one. V is TRBV25-1 and J is TRBJ2-1; TRBD2 matches at 9 bases. Germline values: CDR1 MGHDK, CDR2 SYGVNS. This CDR3 region has 13 residues. The V gene end was trimmed by 4 bases and the J gene end by 13 bases; junction bases not matched to a gene: 8. The CDR3 spells CASSVIAGEVQFF. The CDR3 bases are TGTGCCAGCAGTGTGATAGCGGGGGAAGTTCAGTTCTTC.

Regarding this clone: This same CDR3 is encoded by further DNA sequences in the sample. The genes are TRBV5-1 and TRBJ1-1; no clear D gene. CDR3 length: 13 residues. With 0 bases removed from V and 5 bases from J, the gap between germline ends came to 8 bases. From germline, CDR1 is SGHRS and CDR2 YFSETQ. CDR3: CASSLDLRTEAFF. CDR3 in DNA: TGCGCCAGCAGCTTGGATCTACGGACTGAAGCTTTCTTT.

This rearrangement joins TRBV6-6 to TRBJ2-7, with D uncertain. There are 12 residues in the CDR3. Between the trimmed V and J ends, which lost 4 bases and 3 bases, there was a span of 7 bases. Germline V gene sequence: CDR1 MNHNY, CDR2 SVGAGI (reference sequence). Here the CDR3 DNA reads TGTGCCAGCAGTTCCACCCGCTACGAGCAGTACTTC. The encoded protein is CASSSTRYEQYF.

This clone was observed once. The chain has TRBV6-5 and TRBJ2-7; D is possibly TRBD2 (6 bases). Trimming stripped 6 bases from V and 7 bases from J, with 19 bases between. The CDR3 is made up of 14 amino acids. CDR1 and CDR2 (germline): MNHEY, SVGAGI. The CDR3 DNA follows: TGTGCCAGCAGCGCGATCGGTGGGGCGGGGGAGCAGTACTTC. Encoded protein: CASSAIGGAGEQYF.

This chain uses TRBV4-1 with TRBJ2-2; D gene uncertain. The germline CDR1 and CDR2 sequences are MGHRA and YSYEKL. V gave up 0 bases and J gave up 6 bases, with 14 bases separating them. There are 16 residues in the CDR3. CDR3 residues: CASSQDAYRHAGELFF. The CDR3 DNA reads as TGCGCCAGCAGCCAAGATGCCTACCGCCACGCCGGGGAGCTGTTTTTT.

This chain joins TRBV6-6 and TRBJ2-7; D might be TRBD1 (6 bases). The germline V and J ends were trimmed by 5 bases and 4 bases, with 18 bases remaining between them. This CDR3 is 15 amino acids long. The germline CDR1 and CDR2 sequences are MNHNY and SVGAGI (reference sequence). CDR3 residues: CASSRRQDGQYEQYF. The CDR3 DNA sequence: TGTGCCAGCAGTCGCAGACAGGACGGTCAGTACGAGCAGTACTTC.

The gene calls are TRBV14 and TRBJ1-6; D possibly corresponds to TRBD1 (6 bases). Germline V gene sequence: CDR1 SGHDN, CDR2 FVKESK. The CDR3 has 16 amino acids. The germline V and J ends were trimmed by 0 bases and 10 bases, with 16 bases remaining between them. The CDR3 sequence: CASSQDLRGPKSPLHF. The CDR3 nucleotides are TGTGCCAGCAGCCAAGATCTTCGGGGGCCGAAGTCACCCCTCCACTTT.

The V and J genes are TRBV6-1 and TRBJ1-2, with TRBD1 matching over 8 bases. This CDR3 has 14 amino acids. With 6 bases clipped from V and 4 bases from J, the junction kept 7 bases outside the gene matches. Germline lookup yields CDR1 MNHNS and CDR2 SASEGT. This chain's CDR3 is CASRATGESYGYTF. The CDR3 coding sequence is TGTGCCAGCAGAGCGACAGGGGAGAGCTATGGCTACACCTTC.

V and J are TRBV29-1 and TRBJ2-1; D is perhaps TRBD2 (6 bases). The CDR3 consists of 14 residues. V was shortened by 7 bases and J by 7 bases, with 20 bases between the two germline ends. In germline, CDR1 is SQVTM, CDR2 ANQGSEA. CDR3 sequence: CSAQDIAVRNEQFF. The CDR3 DNA reads as TGCAGCGCTCAAGATATAGCGGTGCGTAATGAGCAGTTCTTC.

With regard to this clone: Additional DNA sequences in this sample encode the identical CDR3. The rearrangement joins TRBV27 to TRBJ2-7; either TRBD1 or TRBD2 may fit D (5 bases each). This CDR3 contains 13 residues. Germline loops: CDR1 MNHEY, CDR2 SMNVEV (reference sequence). Trimming removed 4 bases from V and 0 bases from J, with 7 bases in between. The CDR3 here is CASSWGSSYEQYF. The CDR3 DNA is TGTGCCAGCAGTTGGGGGAGCTCCTACGAGCAGTACTTC.

The V and J genes are TRBV20-1 and TRBJ2-7; perhaps TRBD1 as D (6 bases). CDR3 length equals 11 residues. V was clipped by 1 base and J by 7 bases, with 8 bases between them. In germline, CDR1 is DFQATT, CDR2 SNEGSKA (reference sequence). Here the CDR3 reads CSARVQGEQYF. The DNA for the CDR3 is TGCAGTGCTAGAGTTCAGGGGGAGCAGTACTTC.

This chain connects TRBV27 to TRBJ1-5; 8 nucleotides align to TRBD1. The CDR3 is 16 residues long. CDR1 MNHEY and CDR2 SMNVEV come from the germline V gene (reference sequence). V was pared by 5 bases and J by 1 base, with 7 bases of the junction left unmatched. The CDR3 DNA reads as TGTGCCAGCAGTATCGGACAGGGCCTAAGCAATCAGCCCCAGCATTTT. Protein product: CASSIGQGLSNQPQHF.

This sequence joins TRBV7-9 and TRBJ1-2; 10 bases match TRBD1. Germline CDR1 and CDR2: SEHNR and FQNEAQ (reference sequence). The CDR3 consists of 15 residues. Trimming cost V 2 bases and J 3 bases; bases outside gene matches: 3. Here the CDR3 reads CASSLPGQGDYGYTF. As DNA, the CDR3 is TGTGCCAGCAGCTTACCCGGACAGGGGGACTATGGCTACACCTTC.

This clone came up once. The rearrangement links TRBV6-6 to TRBJ2-7; D remains unclear. This CDR3 contains 14 residues. The germline V gene has CDR1 MNHNY and CDR2 SVGAGI (reference sequence). With 0 bases removed from V and 3 bases from J, the gap between germline ends came to 9 bases. The DNA for the CDR3 is TGTGCCAGCAGTTACTCGAACCCAGACTACGAGCAGTACTTC. It yields the protein CASSYSNPDYEQYF.

In its sample, this clone was seen once. The chain links TRBV7-6 to TRBJ2-1; D might be TRBD1 or TRBD2, each matching 5 bases. The ends were cut back, 0 bases at V and 0 bases at J, with 12 bases in the middle. Germline CDR1 reads SGHVS; CDR2 reads FNYEAQ. The CDR3 spans 17 residues. CDR3 DNA sequence: TGTGCCAGCAGCTTAGCTTCGGGACCCAGCTCCTACAATGAGCAGTTCTTC. Amino acid sequence: CASSLASGPSSYNEQFF. Together with reference TRBV7-6 and TRBJ2-1, the CDR3 gives the full variable domain: GAGVSQSPRYKVTKRGQDVALRCDPISGHVSLYWYRQALGQGPEFLTYFNYEAQQDKSGLPNDRFSAERPEGSISTLTIQRTEQRDSAMYRCASSLASGPSSYNEQFFGPGTRLTVL.

The gene calls are TRBV5-6 and TRBJ2-7; a weak D match, TRBD1 (5 bases). The CDR3 contains 12 residues. V was pared by 4 bases and J by 6 bases, with 11 bases between. In germline, CDR1 is SGHDT, CDR2 YYEEEE. CDR3: CASSPQGVEQYF. CDR3 coding DNA: TGTGCCAGCAGCCCCCAAGGGGTCGAGCAGTACTTC. Full variable domain (outside the CDR3, taken from reference TRBV5-6 and TRBJ2-7): DAGVTQSPTHLIKTRGQQVTLRCSPKSGHDTVSWYQQALGQGPQFIFQYYEEEERQRGNFPDRFSGHQFPNYSSELNVNALLLGDSALYLCASSPQGVEQYFGPGTRLTVT.

The J gene is TRBJ1-4, the V gene TRBV19; a weak D match, TRBD1 (5 bases). The V gene's germline CDR1 is LNHDA and CDR2 SQIVND (reference sequence). This CDR3 spans 13 amino acids. The V gene lost 10 bases and the J gene lost 7 bases, with 16 bases spanning the gap. This CDR3 is CATPGPAIEKLFF. CDR3 bases: TGTGCCACGCCGGGACCGGCTATTGAAAAACTGTTTTTT.

The chain combines TRBV7-9 with TRBJ1-5; tentatively, D is TRBD1 (5 bases). The germline V gene encodes CDR1 SEHNR and CDR2 FQNEAQ (reference sequence). This CDR3 spans 16 amino acids. Trimming took off 1 base at V and 3 bases at J, with 13 bases between the two ends. The CDR3 region is CASSLGGDGANQPQHF. Written as DNA, the CDR3 is TGTGCCAGCAGCTTAGGAGGGGACGGTGCCAATCAGCCCCAGCATTTT.

The rearrangement links TRBV6-5 to TRBJ2-5; no definite D call. Trimming took off 2 bases at V and 3 bases at J, with 10 bases between the two ends. Germline loops: CDR1 MNHEY, CDR2 SVGAGI. The CDR3 runs 14 residues. This CDR3 is CASSYLAEKETQYF. The DNA of the CDR3 is TGTGCCAGCAGTTACCTTGCGGAGAAAGAGACCCAGTACTTC.

The chain combines TRBV15 with TRBJ2-5; D may be TRBD1 (5 bases). Germline CDR1 and CDR2: LNHNV and YYDKDF (reference sequence). V was clipped by 4 bases and J by 5 bases, with 11 bases between them. This CDR3 region has 13 residues. The chain's CDR3 is CATSTGSEETQYF. The CDR3 DNA is TGTGCCACCAGCACAGGGTCTGAGGAGACCCAGTACTTC.

This clone was recorded only once. The chain joins TRBV7-9 to TRBJ1-2; no reliable D call. There are 15 residues in the CDR3. CDR1 and CDR2 (germline): SEHNR, FQNEAQ (reference sequence). The V and J ends lost 6 bases and 4 bases respectively, with 18 bases between them. The CDR3 here is CASSAVREGPYGYTF. In DNA, the CDR3 is TGTGCCAGCAGTGCCGTCCGGGAAGGCCCCTATGGCTACACCTTC.